The 18 T cell receptor beta chains presented below share a single source sample, sequenced in a study of T-cell reconstitution after alpha-beta-depleted transplantation in children. Preparing the TCRbeta library involved the use of unique molecular identifiers. Each CDR3 protein is one row after TCRdb ran MiXCR on the PCR reads. There are 150,000 to 250,000 distinct CDR3 sequences in the sample; about 15% occur only once, and less than 15% lies in the top ten. Sequenced material: PBMCs from the stem cell graft donor, taken from the stem cell graft. Source of these receptors: a human donor who donated a stem cell graft to a child with acute lymphoblastic leukemia.

This clonotype showed up just a few times. The rearrangement joins TRBV11-2 to TRBJ2-3; no clear D gene. CDR3 length: 13 amino acids. Trimming stripped 2 bases from V and 6 bases from J, with 9 bases between. Germline CDR1 and CDR2: SGHAT and FQNNGV. CDR3 region: CASSLRVDDTQYF. The CDR3 nucleotides read TGTGCCAGCAGCTTAAGGGTCGATGATACGCAGTATTTT.

The chain's CDR3 is CASSPSRSTDTQYF. The DNA of the CDR3 is TGTGCCAGCTCACCTAGCCGGAGCACAGATACGCAGTATTTT. The gene calls are TRBV18 and TRBJ2-3; the D is unclear. Trimming cost V 3 bases and J 0 bases, with 7 bases left between them. Germline V lookup: CDR1 KGHSH, CDR2 LQKENI. The CDR3 length is 14 residues.

This clonotype has only one observation. A read error may be the cause here, since a much bigger clone is one base away. This chain uses TRBV24-1 with TRBJ2-3, with 7 bases fitting TRBD2. Per germline, CDR1 KGHDR and CDR2 SFDVKD. This CDR3 is 16 amino acids long. The CDR3 coding sequence is TGTGCCACCAGTGATTTGGCGGGAGATGCGACAGATATGCAGTATTTT. Translated: CATSDLAGDATDMQYF.

This clonotype was picked up many times. The rearrangement joins TRBV12-3 or TRBV12-4 to TRBJ1-4; weak D call: TRBD1 (5 bases). Between the trimmed V and J ends, which lost 5 bases and 12 bases, there was a span of 22 bases. The CDR3 loop spans 15 amino acids. This chain's CDR3 is CASSLFRDPRKELFF. For the CDR3, the DNA is TGTGCCAGCAGTCTTTTCCGGGACCCGCGGAAGGAACTGTTTTTT.

This clonotype appeared a few times. The V and J genes are TRBV27 and TRBJ1-2; 9 nucleotides align to TRBD1. CDR1 and CDR2 (germline): MNHEY, SMNVEV (reference sequence). Trimming at V came to 5 bases and at J to 7 bases, leaving 8 bases not matched to a gene. The CDR3 is made up of 14 amino acids. CDR3 region: CASSRTGELGGYTF. As DNA, the CDR3 is TGTGCCAGCAGTAGGACAGGGGAACTCGGTGGCTACACCTTC.

This clonotype was seen ten or more times. This chain's CDR3 is CASRAPPGLAPYNEQFF. CDR3 coding DNA: TGCGCCAGCAGGGCACCTCCGGGACTAGCGCCCTACAATGAGCAGTTCTTC. The rearrangement uses TRBV5-1 and TRBJ2-1, with 10 positions matching TRBD2. The J segment lost 2 bases and the V segment lost 5 bases, leaving 10 bases of the junction unmatched. From germline, CDR1 is SGHRS and CDR2 YFSETQ. The CDR3 is made up of 17 amino acids.

This clonotype was seen ten or more times. The chain combines TRBV7-2 with TRBJ2-5; 9 bases fit TRBD2. The CDR3 extends over 15 amino acids. Germline assignment: CDR1 SGHTA and CDR2 FQGNSA. The V gene end was trimmed by 1 base and the J gene end by 4 bases; junction bases not matched to a gene: 4. In DNA, the CDR3 is TGTGCCAGCAGCTTAGAGGCGGGACTAGCAGAGACCCAGTACTTC. It specifies CASSLEAGLAETQYF.

The V call is TRBV6-1, the J call TRBJ2-3; 8 nucleotides line up with TRBD1. CDR3 length equals 18 residues. V gave up 5 bases and J gave up 2 bases; unmatched junction bases: 15. CDR1 and CDR2 from the germline V gene are MNHNS and SASEGT. The CDR3: CASSPLQSTGVYTDTQYF. The CDR3 coding sequence is TGTGCCAGCAGTCCCCTTCAGTCGACAGGGGTGTACACAGATACGCAGTATTTT.

This clonotype appeared many times. The chain joins TRBV7-9 to TRBJ2-5; no definite D call. Germline CDR1 is SEHNR and CDR2 is FQNEAQ (reference sequence). The V end lost 4 bases, the J end lost 4 bases, and 13 bases lay between the germline ends. The CDR3 length is 14 residues. This CDR3 is CASSSSGYSETQYF. The CDR3 DNA sequence: TGTGCCAGCAGCTCCTCCGGGTACTCAGAGACCCAGTACTTC. The whole variable domain, filled in from reference TRBV7-9 and TRBJ2-5, reads DTGVSQNPRHKITKRGQNVTFRCDPISEHNRLYWYRQTLGQGPEFLTYFQNEAQLEKSRLLSDRFSAERPKGSFSTLEIQRTEQGDSAMYLCASSSSGYSETQYFGPGTRLLVL.

This clonotype appeared many times. This chain links TRBV5-1 with TRBJ2-5; 7 positions agree with TRBD2. The V segment lost 5 bases and the J segment 0 bases; nucleotides outside the gene matches: 7. The CDR3 runs to 15 residues. Germline CDR1 and CDR2: SGHRS and YFSETQ. The CDR3 bases are TGCGCCAGCAGGTACTCCCTAGCGGACCAAGAGACCCAGTACTTC. Protein sequence: CASRYSLADQETQYF. Supplemented by reference TRBV5-1 and TRBJ2-5, the full variable domain reads KAGVTQTPRYLIKTRGQQVTLSCSPISGHRSVSWYQQTPGQGLQFLFEYFSETQRNKGNFPGRFSGRQFSNSRSEMNVSTLELGDSALYLCASRYSLADQETQYFGPGTRLLVL.

This clonotype came up a few times. This chain's CDR3 is CASRDSSNSGRAQETQYF. DNA of the CDR3: TGTGCCAGCAGGGACTCCTCAAATAGCGGGAGGGCTCAAGAGACCCAGTACTTC. The chain recombines TRBV6-5 with TRBJ2-5; 11 bases match TRBD2. The CDR3 totals 18 residues. The V segment lost 6 bases and the J segment 2 bases; nucleotides outside the gene matches: 14. Germline CDR1 reads MNHEY; CDR2 reads SVGAGI.

The chain links TRBV12-3 or TRBV12-4 to TRBJ2-1; perhaps TRBD2 as D (8 bases). Trimming stripped 6 bases from V and 2 bases from J, with 23 bases between. This CDR3 region has 18 residues. The CDR3 protein is CASSPRGLGGGTYNEQFF. In DNA, the CDR3 is TGTGCCAGCAGCCCAAGGGGACTAGGGGGCGGCACCTACAATGAGCAGTTCTTC.

In this sample, this clonotype turned up many times. CDR3 protein: CASSKPHGELFF. CDR3 in DNA: TGTGCCAGCAGCAAGCCCCACGGGGAGCTGTTTTTT. The rearrangement links TRBV6-5 to TRBJ2-2; no reliable D call. The CDR3 length is 12 residues. Trimming stripped 6 bases from V and 7 bases from J, with 9 bases between. Per germline, CDR1 MNHEY and CDR2 SVGAGI.

This clonotype was counted at least ten times. This rearrangement joins TRBV7-9 to TRBJ2-7; TRBD1 matches 7 bases. V gave up 5 bases and J gave up 2 bases; unmatched junction bases: 9. Germline-derived CDR1 and CDR2 are SEHNR and FQNEAQ (reference sequence). CDR3 length: 15 amino acids. In DNA, the CDR3 is TGTGCCAGCAGCGGTACGGGACAGATACCCTACGAGCAGTACTTC. As protein: CASSGTGQIPYEQYF.

This clonotype has ten or more counts. The V call is TRBV20-1, the J call TRBJ1-5; 7 nucleotides align to TRBD1. CDR1 is DFQATT and CDR2 is SNEGSKA in the germline V gene (reference sequence). The junction had 7 bases not matched to a gene; V was cut back by 5 bases and J by 0 bases. The CDR3 runs 15 residues. The CDR3 here is CSASEGAVSNQPQHF. The DNA for the CDR3 is TGCAGTGCTTCAGAGGGGGCAGTTAGCAATCAGCCCCAGCATTTT.

This chain links TRBV5-1 with TRBJ2-1; D ambiguous. CDR1 and CDR2 from the germline V gene are SGHRS and YFSETQ. CDR3 length: 15 residues. The V gene lost 1 base and the J gene lost 4 bases, with 12 bases spanning the gap. CDR3 DNA sequence: TGCGCCAGCAGCTTGCGCACAGACCCATACAATGAGCAGTTCTTC. Its protein product is CASSLRTDPYNEQFF.

There are many counts of this clonotype. The gene calls are TRBV3-1 and TRBJ2-2; 8 bases align to TRBD2. CDR1 is LGHDT and CDR2 is YNNKEL in the germline V gene (reference sequence). There are 14 residues in the CDR3. V was clipped by 4 bases and J by 6 bases; unmatched bases: 4. The CDR3 DNA reads as TGTGCCAGCAGCCTCGGGAGGGCCTCCGGGGAGCTGTTTTTT. Its translation: CASSLGRASGELFF.

This clonotype was found many times. The chain joins TRBV29-1 to TRBJ1-2; 8 bases agree with TRBD1. This CDR3 has 13 amino acids. CDR1 SQVTM and CDR2 ANQGSEA come from the germline V gene. With 1 base clipped from V and 4 bases from J, the junction kept 2 bases outside the gene matches. Here the CDR3 DNA reads TGCAGCGTTGAAGGGCAGGGGGCCTATGGCTACACCTTC. Translation gives CSVEGQGAYGYTF. The full variable domain, its missing parts supplied by reference TRBV29-1 and TRBJ1-2, is SAVISQKPSRDICQRGTSLTIQCQVDSQVTMMFWYRQQPGQSLTLIATANQGSEATYESGFVIDKFPISRPNLTFSTLTVSNMSPEDSSIYLCSVEGQGAYGYTFGSGTRLTVV.